The source of this TCR beta chain is a study of CD4 T cells in relation to SARS-CoV-2 and coronaviruses. Overall study: Crossreactive spike epitopes shared across donors were mapped to their HLA restriction.

Whole-study findings and limits: SARS-CoV-2-driven expansion was significantly weaker in crossreactive than monoreactive clones. In around 67% of donors, memory CD4+ clonotypes crossrecognized SARS-CoV-2 and at least one common cold coronavirus spike.

Note on this clone: Its antigen is currently unknown.

CD4+ T cells from unexposed donors were obtained before the COVID-19 pandemic (2011-2018). The V segment lost 2 bases and the J segment 6 bases; nucleotides outside the gene matches: 8. The CDR3 consists of 15 residues. From germline, CDR1 is WSHSY and CDR2 SAAADI. Some clones are missing from TCRdb's copy, which holds only in-frame ones; the method was immunoSEQ multiplex PCR. The sample has under 65,000 clones, roughly 88% seen once. This chain uses TRBV10-2 with TRBJ2-7, with TRBD1 identical over 9 bases. The source is a human donor in good health. The sample was memory CD4+ T cells from PBMCs. CDR3 loop: CASSETGGVRVEQYF. The DNA for the CDR3 is TGCGCCAGCAGTGAGACAGGGGGCGTTCGTGTCGAGCAGTACTTC.